Below are 15 T cell receptor beta chains sequenced from a single sample in a study of blood T cell repertoires in COVID-19. Generated by immunoSEQ multiplex PCR, the TCRdb table keeps only in-frame clones and is missing some. The sample includes roughly 59,000 clones, around 80% of them seen just once. The sample was peripheral blood. These receptors were taken from a human donor in a cohort sampled during active COVID-19.

This chain uses TRBV19 with TRBJ1-2; 8 nucleotides match TRBD1. CDR1 LNHDA and CDR2 SQIVND come from the germline V gene (reference sequence). The CDR3 length is 14 residues. V lost 5 bases and J lost 4; bases outside the gene matches: 6. The CDR3, as DNA: TGTGCCAGTAGTCCCCCTCAGGGGGCCTATGGCTACACCTTC. This encodes CASSPPQGAYGYTF. The full variable domain, its missing parts supplied by reference TRBV19 and TRBJ1-2, is DGGITQSPKYLFRKEGQNVTLSCEQNLNHDAMYWYRQDPGQGLRLIYYSQIVNDFQKGDIAEGYSVSREKKESFPLTVTSAQKNPTAFYLCASSPPQGAYGYTFGSGTRLTVV.

The chain combines TRBV7-3 with TRBJ2-1, with a tentative D call TRBD2 (6 bases). Deletions cut 4 bases from V and 0 bases from J, with 16 bases between. CDR1 is SGHTA and CDR2 is FQGTGA in the germline V gene. There are 17 residues in the CDR3. CDR3 region: CASSSEGPPSSYNEQFF. CDR3 nucleotide sequence: TGTGCCAGCAGCTCGGAGGGCCCCCCGAGCTCCTACAATGAGCAGTTCTTC.

CDR3 loop: CASSIKEPGQRTIAKNIQYF. In nucleotides, the CDR3 is TGTGCCAGCAGCATCAAAGAGCCGGGACAGAGAACTATAGCCAAAAACATTCAGTACTTC. The chain links TRBV21-1 to TRBJ2-4; the table's D call, TRBD1, was not checked against the DNA. TRBV21-1 is a pseudogene locus. This CDR3 spans 20 amino acids.

J is TRBJ1-6 and V is TRBV12-2; TRBD1 reflects the table's D call only, with no check against the DNA. TRBV12-2 is tagged as a pseudogene. CDR3 length: 16 residues. This chain's CDR3 is CASRPLRQAYNSPLHF. The CDR3 DNA reads as TGTGCAAGTCGCCCGCTACGACAGGCGTATAATTCACCCCTCCACTTT.

The rearrangement links TRBV28 to TRBJ2-7; maybe TRBD1 (5 bases). The V gene lost 5 bases and the J gene lost 5 bases, with 16 bases spanning the gap. The CDR3 has 14 residues. CDR1 and CDR2 from the germline V gene are MDHEN and SYDVKM. In DNA, the CDR3 is TGTGCCAGCAGTCCGCCCCTGACAGCCGACGAGCAGTACTTC. Encoded protein: CASSPPLTADEQYF.

This chain connects TRBV5-1 to TRBJ2-7; 11 nucleotides align to TRBD1. The CDR3 is 16 amino acids. Germline V gene sequence: CDR1 SGHRS, CDR2 YFSETQ. The trim removed 4 bases at V and 3 bases at J, leaving 9 bases unmatched. CDR3 sequence reads: CASSTLGQGAGYEQYF. In nucleotides, the CDR3 is TGCGCCAGCAGCACCCTCGGACAGGGGGCAGGCTACGAGCAGTACTTC.

The chain employs TRBV6-5 and TRBJ2-6, with 10 nucleotides matching TRBD1. Per the germline V gene, CDR1 is MNHEY and CDR2 is SVGAGI. CDR3 size: 15 residues. V gave up 6 bases and J gave up 2 bases; unmatched junction bases: 1. The CDR3 DNA reads as TGTGCCAGCAGGACAGGGGGCGCTGGGGCCAACGTCCTGACTTTC. It is translated as CASRTGGAGANVLTF.

Only one count was recorded for this clone. The chain uses TRBV6-6 and TRBJ2-1; 9 nucleotides match TRBD1. The J segment lost 15 bases and the V segment lost 5 bases, leaving 8 bases of the junction unmatched. The CDR3 has 12 amino acids. Germline assignment: CDR1 MNHNY and CDR2 SVGAGI (reference sequence). CDR3 in amino acids: CASSTGGGSRFF. For the CDR3, the DNA is TGTGCCAGCAGTACAGGGGGCGGTAGTCGGTTCTTC.

The chain has TRBV10-3 and TRBJ1-2; D uncertain. Germline V lookup: CDR1 ENHRY, CDR2 SYGVKD. V lost 5 bases and J 4 bases, leaving 5 bases between the germline ends. The length of the CDR3 is 11 residues. The CDR3 is CAISSVYGYTF. The CDR3 DNA follows: TGTGCCATCAGTTCCGTCTATGGCTACACCTTC.

This sequence joins TRBV5-1 and TRBJ2-3; D is ambiguous. CDR1 is SGHRS and CDR2 is YFSETQ in the germline V gene. Trimming pared 4 bases from V and 1 base from J, leaving 7 bases between. The CDR3 covers 13 residues. The CDR3: CASSTAGTDTQYF. In nucleotides, the CDR3 is TGCGCCAGCAGCACCGCGGGCACAGATACGCAGTATTTT.

This chain's CDR3 is CASSPTSGGSGQYF. Written as DNA, the CDR3 is TGCGCCAGCAGCCCCACTAGCGGGGGTAGTGGCCAGTACTTC. J is TRBJ2-5 and V is TRBV5-1; 11 nucleotides align to TRBD2. Germline lookup yields CDR1 SGHRS and CDR2 YFSETQ. The CDR3 is 14 amino acids. V was pared by 4 bases and J by 10 bases, with 9 bases of the junction left unmatched.

The chain links TRBV7-9 to TRBJ1-2, with a tentative D call TRBD1 (6 bases). The CDR3 length is 14 residues. The germline V gene encodes CDR1 SEHNR and CDR2 FQNEAQ (reference sequence). The V end was cut by 3 bases, the J end by 1 base, with 9 bases between. The DNA of the CDR3 is TGTGCCAGCAGCTTCGGGACAATTAACTATGGCTACACCTTC. Protein sequence: CASSFGTINYGYTF.

The chain is built from TRBV2 and TRBJ2-7; 11 nucleotides align to TRBD2. The CDR3 is made up of 15 amino acids. Germline CDR1 SNHLY, CDR2 FYNNEI. J lost 7 bases, V lost 4 bases, and 9 bases had no gene match. For the CDR3, the DNA is TGTGCCAGCAGTGGGGTACTAGCGGGAGCGGGAGAGCAGTACTTC. It specifies CASSGVLAGAGEQYF.

The chain couples TRBV3-1 (or the pseudogene TRBV3-2) to TRBJ2-7; a possible D gene is TRBD1 (6 bases). The germline V gene encodes CDR1 LGHDT and CDR2 YNNKEL (reference sequence). Trimming took 5 bases from V and 9 from J, leaving 14 bases between them. The CDR3 loop spans 12 amino acids. DNA for the CDR3: TGTGCCAGCAGCGCGGACAGTCGAAGGCAGTACTTC. Translated, it gives CASSADSRRQYF.

This clone was recorded a few times. V gene TRBV24-1 combines with J gene TRBJ2-2; D remains ambiguous. Between the trimmed V and J ends, which lost 4 bases and 4 bases, there was a span of 9 bases. The CDR3 is 14 amino acids. Germline values: CDR1 KGHDR, CDR2 SFDVKD. In DNA form, the CDR3 reads TGTGCCACCAGTGACAGGTCGCCCACCGGGGAGCTGTTTTTT. It translates to CATSDRSPTGELFF.